This entry is about one T cell receptor beta chain. It lacks a known antigen. No base quality information exists; no much larger clone differs at one position. In total, roughly 710 healthy bone marrow donors made up the cohort. At the time of sampling, all cohort members were nominally healthy, though unrecorded immune exposures were likely present. The donor was CMV seropositive and belonged to the group of 250 to 300 seropositive cohort members. A peripheral blood sample was collected from each donor, and TCR beta sequencing was performed on peripheral blood mononuclear cells. The Qiagen DNeasy Blood Extraction Kit was used to extract genomic DNA from the blood cell samples. These data come from a study of cytomegalovirus exposure and HLA in healthy donors (dated by TCRdb to the late 2010s). Context from the whole study: An earlier analysis of several hundred of the donors reported approximately 280 Gb of sequence data and 117 million unique TCR beta sequences obtained from approximately 180 million T cells. High-throughput TCR immunosequencing, statistical association of individual TCRs with disease status, and machine learning were combined to predict cytomegalovirus infection status. All discovery cohort repertoires had been generated using a single sequencing platform. Roughly 5 DR-DQ haplotypes were handled as single units for association and clustering, since linkage in the cohort was strong. In addition to the first cohort of approximately 670 subjects, a separate validation cohort of 120 different subjects was used. The later analysis used no new phenotypic data to find candidate immune exposures, relying instead on TCR beta sequences and their occurrence across donors. The study aimed to test whether signatures of past pathogen exposure could be identified by cataloging public T cell receptors. HLA typing covered class I and class II loci at four-digit resolution. Donor age, sex, ethnicity and CMV serostatus were compiled together with the repertoire data. The T cell repertoires of 666 subjects were profiled by immunosequencing and related to cytomegalovirus serostatus. Genome-wide SNP genotypes for about 55% of the 666 donors were used in a later genetic analysis, which treated that subset as a discovery cohort. An early release that covered fewer than 800 HLA-typed donors contained approximately 290 gigabases of sequencing data and tens of millions of unique TCR sequences. A later analysis re-examined previously published TCR beta repertoires from over 500 donors and added high-resolution HLA genotyping to investigate patterns of TCR occurrence. An earlier analysis of around 540 of the donors applied high-throughput TCR beta sequencing to assess whether each TCR beta V gene segment acted as functional or pseudogenic. Typing coverage differed by locus: A, B, C, DRB1 and DQB1 were typed in roughly 620-630 donors, DQA1 in about 550, DPA1 in roughly 590, and DPB1 in just under 480. On average, 235,054 unique TCR beta nucleotide sequences were sequenced per donor among roughly 430 genotyped donors of the cohort, with approximately 18% of those sequences being non-productive. Among the roughly 400 genotyped donors, around 81% belonged to the genetic ancestry cluster associated with self-reported Caucasian donors. The investigation overall reported the following: A further reported finding was that TCR beta sequences accurately predicted the HLA-A and HLA-B alleles for most subjects in the first cohort. In a later analysis, the rate of TCR association differed among HLA loci, with DRB1 alleles having the most associated TCRs and HLA-C alleles having the fewest. Linkage disequilibrium might explain the correlated functional status among segregating V segments, but an unknown experimental factor could not be ruled out. An association between a missense DCLRE1C variant and V-gene and J-gene trimming of TCR beta chains was found in a later genetic analysis and replicated in an independent cohort. Most TCR sequences were observed very rarely across donors, whereas some public TCRs were present in many individuals. A group of highly shared sequence variants was considered likely to be a technical artifact of the sequencing pipeline. A later analysis found that HLA-associated TCR beta chains were more clonally expanded and had lower generation probabilities than equally common non-associated chains. Roughly uniform sequencing depth across donors was assumed in presence/absence analyses, although this assumption may not hold. In vitro tests confirmed that a few of the cytomegalovirus-associated TCR beta chains recognize cytomegalovirus antigens. According to a later analysis, most CMV-associated TCR beta chains appeared to be HLA-restricted, and the HLA associations seemed to be driven largely by CMV exposure. The authors suggested that the approach could potentially be extended to other disease states and immunological phenotypes. Broadly in line with IMGT annotations, most TCR beta V segments showed up in productive rearrangements about 87% or about 30% of the time in an earlier analysis of a few hundred of the donors. Because counts were too low, about 17 rarely observed V segments, including chromosome 9 orphons, were excluded from the earlier analysis of several hundred of the donors. In a later analysis, 15,000 to 20,000 TCR beta sequences were associated with specific HLA alleles at a false discovery rate of 0.05. Several of the top co-occurrence clusters appeared to be linked to parvovirus B19, influenza, CMV and Epstein-Barr virus, according to a later analysis. For the cohort, immune exposure information was limited to CMV serostatus. Because HLA typing was unavailable for some donors at each locus, only the typed subset was used in association tests. In both the original and validation cohorts, the classifier was reported to diagnose cytomegalovirus status with high specificity and sensitivity. In the study, approximately 160 TCR beta chains were listed as associated with cytomegalovirus. When HLA alleles, especially DR and DQ, strongly co-occurred, attributing TCR associations to individual alleles was difficult. A later genetic analysis reported fewer N-insertions in productive TCRs among donors in an Asian-associated ancestry cluster than the approximately 700-donor mean. The cohort was sequenced for TCR beta chains only, and without alpha or paired-chain data the features that could be detected were limited.

Libraries were made using the immunoSEQ multiplex PCR assay. For the multiplex PCR, a mixture combining 60 forward primers for TCR Vbeta segments and 13 reverse primers for TCR Jbeta segments was used. The CDR3 region of rearranged TCR beta genes was amplified from genomic DNA with a multiplex PCR assay. On the Illumina HiSeq System, the amplified TCR beta libraries were sequenced as 87-base-pair reads. In the original analysis: A later analysis tallied roughly 80 million unique TCR beta chains across the 666 repertoires, and 10 million to 11 million of those chains were shared by two or more donors. Raw reads were error-corrected and collapsed into unique sequences by a nearest-neighbor algorithm in which closely related sequences were merged to remove PCR and sequencing errors. To assign V, D and J gene segments, CDR3 sequences were aligned to IMGT reference sequences. For a sequence to be retained, a match of at least six nucleotides was required to both a V gene segment and a J gene segment. A rearrangement was called productive if the CDR3 had no stop codons and remained in frame with V and J, and every other rearrangement was called non-productive. Following IMGT convention, CDR3 was defined as the stretch from the second conserved V-encoded cysteine up to the conserved J-encoded phenylalanine. Sequences without an unambiguous match to a single V gene segment were excluded from the earlier analysis of 587 of the donors. An earlier analysis of a few hundred of the donors called V segments functional above 56.7% productive rearrangements and segregating when the between-donor standard deviation exceeded 5%. A statistical classification framework was developed to diagnose cytomegalovirus status using the catalog of TCR beta chain sequences. In a later analysis, TCR nucleotide sequences were compared against IMGT/GENE-DB human TR gene sequences so that V and J genes could be assigned. Using the TCRdist pipeline, a later analysis assigned CDR3 sequences along with most-parsimonious VDJ recombination scenarios. In a later analysis, each TCR beta chain was defined by its CDR3 amino acid sequence together with its V-gene family, and reads lacking a unique V-gene family were excluded. As a way to deal with suspected cross-contamination and a sequencing artifact, a later analysis dropped roughly 600 nucleotide sequences that were highly shared and had low generation probability. For each public chain, a later analysis derived a clonal expansion index from normalized ranks of inferred template counts within each repertoire. In a later analysis, generation probabilities were computed using a VDJ recombination model fitted to out-of-frame rearrangements, and the results were checked against IGoR. A later analysis scored TCR-TCR, TCR-HLA and TCR-CMV co-occurrence with hypergeometric tests, applying a repertoire-size bias correction to TCR pairs. To estimate false discovery rates, a later analysis permuted the HLA or CMV assignments 20 times. A later analysis grouped co-occurring TCRs with DBSCAN, adding TCRdist sequence similarity when clustering within HLA-allele-positive subsets. Co-occurrence clustering excluded repertoires with fewer than 30,000 or more than 120,000 public chains, plus five with anomalous nucleotide sharing. Not all clones reach the TCRdb copy of this immuneACCESS table, which keeps in-frame sequences only. Checked studies attribute under half of the gap to unresolved V genes and leave the rest unexplained. D and trimming were read from the DNA, whereas the V and J calls and clone size are those reported in that table. The table for this sample lists more than 120,000 clones; 78% of them were counted only once. The top ten clones comprise approximately 5.6% of the sample.

Sequenced: PBMCs. This clonotype was sampled from a woman aged 40 to 55 in good health and CMV-seropositive.

The CDR3 amino acid sequence is: CAWGARVETQYF. The bases are TGTGCCTGGGGGGCCAGGGTAGAGACCCAGTACTTC. The chain is assembled from TRBV30 and TRBJ2-5, with TRBD1 tentatively as D gene (5 bases match). Trimming at the junction amounts to 5 bases on V and 4 bases on J, and the germline ends lie 11 bases apart. Via the germline V gene (reference sequence), CDR1 is GTSNPN and CDR2 SVGIG. Reading from cysteine to phenylalanine, the CDR3 counts 12 amino acids. Only the CDR3 part of the read is kept: 36 bases, read in frame from the first base.